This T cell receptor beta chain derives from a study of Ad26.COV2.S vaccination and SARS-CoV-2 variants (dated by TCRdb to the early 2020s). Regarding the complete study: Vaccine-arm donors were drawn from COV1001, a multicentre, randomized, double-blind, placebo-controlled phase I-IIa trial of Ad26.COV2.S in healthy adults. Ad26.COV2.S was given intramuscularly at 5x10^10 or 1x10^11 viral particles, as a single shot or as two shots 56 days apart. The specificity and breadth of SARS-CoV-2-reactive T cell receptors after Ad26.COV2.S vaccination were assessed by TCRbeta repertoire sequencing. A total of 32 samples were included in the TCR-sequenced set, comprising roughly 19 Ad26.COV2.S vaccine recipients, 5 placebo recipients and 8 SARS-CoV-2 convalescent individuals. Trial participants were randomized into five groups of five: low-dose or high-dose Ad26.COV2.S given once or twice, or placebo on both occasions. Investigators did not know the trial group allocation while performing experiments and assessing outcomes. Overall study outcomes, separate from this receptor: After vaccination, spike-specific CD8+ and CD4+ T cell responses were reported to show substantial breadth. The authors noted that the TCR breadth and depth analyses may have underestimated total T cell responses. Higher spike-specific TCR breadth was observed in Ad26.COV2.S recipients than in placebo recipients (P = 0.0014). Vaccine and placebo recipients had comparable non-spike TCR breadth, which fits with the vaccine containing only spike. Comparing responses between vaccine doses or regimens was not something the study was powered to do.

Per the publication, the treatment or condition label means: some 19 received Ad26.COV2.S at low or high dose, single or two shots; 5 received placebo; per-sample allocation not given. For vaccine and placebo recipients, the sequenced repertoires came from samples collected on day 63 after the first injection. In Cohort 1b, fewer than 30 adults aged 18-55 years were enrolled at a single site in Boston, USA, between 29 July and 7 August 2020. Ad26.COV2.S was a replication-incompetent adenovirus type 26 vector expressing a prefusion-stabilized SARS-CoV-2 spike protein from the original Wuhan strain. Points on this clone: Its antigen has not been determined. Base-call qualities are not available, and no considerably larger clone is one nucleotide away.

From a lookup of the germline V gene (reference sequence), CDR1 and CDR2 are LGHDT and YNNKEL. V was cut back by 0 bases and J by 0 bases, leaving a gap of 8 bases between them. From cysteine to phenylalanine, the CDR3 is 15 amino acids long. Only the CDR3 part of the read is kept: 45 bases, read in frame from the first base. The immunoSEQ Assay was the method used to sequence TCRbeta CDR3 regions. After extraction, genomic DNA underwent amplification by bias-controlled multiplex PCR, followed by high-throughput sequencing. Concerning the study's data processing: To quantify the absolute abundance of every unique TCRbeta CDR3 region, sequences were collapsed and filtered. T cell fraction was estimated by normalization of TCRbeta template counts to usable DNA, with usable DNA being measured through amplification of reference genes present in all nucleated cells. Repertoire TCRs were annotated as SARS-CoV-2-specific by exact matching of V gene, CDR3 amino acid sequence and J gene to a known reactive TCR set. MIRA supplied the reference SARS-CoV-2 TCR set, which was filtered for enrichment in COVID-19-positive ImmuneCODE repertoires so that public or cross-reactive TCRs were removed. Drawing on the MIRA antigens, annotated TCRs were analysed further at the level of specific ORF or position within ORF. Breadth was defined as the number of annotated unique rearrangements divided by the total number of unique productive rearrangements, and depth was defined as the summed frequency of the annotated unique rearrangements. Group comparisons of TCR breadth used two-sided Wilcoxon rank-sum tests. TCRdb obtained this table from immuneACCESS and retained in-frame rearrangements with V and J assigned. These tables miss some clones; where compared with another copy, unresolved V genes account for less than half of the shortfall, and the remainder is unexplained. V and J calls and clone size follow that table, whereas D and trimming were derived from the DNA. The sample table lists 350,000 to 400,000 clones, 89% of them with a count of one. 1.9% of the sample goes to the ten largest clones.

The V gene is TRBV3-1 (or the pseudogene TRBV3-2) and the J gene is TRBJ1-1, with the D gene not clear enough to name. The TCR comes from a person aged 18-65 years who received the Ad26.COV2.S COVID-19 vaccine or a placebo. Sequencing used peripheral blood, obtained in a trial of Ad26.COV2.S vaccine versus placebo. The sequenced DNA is TGTGCCAGCAGCCAAGAAATCCAAATGAACACTGAAGCTTTCTTT. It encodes CASSQEIQMNTEAFF.